Listed below are T cell receptor beta chains from one sample, sequenced in a study of blood T cell repertoires in COVID-19. Libraries were prepared by immunoSEQ multiplex PCR; TCRdb keeps only in-frame clonotypes and omits some of them. The table records over 100,000 clones, around 81% of them present only once. The sample was peripheral blood. The receptors derive from a human donor in a cohort sampled during active COVID-19. Each CDR3 is given with its conserved first and last residue. A D gene is named only where the DNA matches it firmly. Clone size, where shown, is once, few, many, or a class for clones that have expanded.

J gene,clone size,D gene,V gene,CDR3 DNA,CDR3 protein
TRBJ2-1,-,TRBD2,TRBV19,TGTGCCAGTAGTAGGCCGGGACTAGCTGGCTACAATGAGCAGTTCTTC,CASSRPGLAGYNEQFF
TRBJ1-2,few,-,TRBV6-2/TRBV6-3,TGTGCCAGCAGCGGACAGCTCAACTATGGCTACACCTTC,CASSGQLNYGYTF
TRBJ2-1,once,TRBD2,TRBV7-3,TGTGCCAGCAGCCCGGGGACTAGCGGGGGTAGTAGCGAGCAGTTCTTC,CASSPGTSGGSSEQFF
TRBJ2-6,-,-,TRBV13,TGTGCCAGCAGCACAGACACTGGTTCGCTATCTGGGGCCAACGTCCTGACTTTC,CASSTDTGSLSGANVLTF
TRBJ1-4,-,-,TRBV19,TGTGCCAGTCAGGACGGAGGTGCAACTAATGAAAAACTGTTTTTT,CASQDGGATNEKLFF
TRBJ1-3,-,-,TRBV7-2,TGTGCCAGCAGCATGGGCCTCGGAAACACCATATATTTT,CASSMGLGNTIYF
TRBJ2-3,-,-,TRBV12-1,TGTGCCAGCAGCTCTAGCGGGTACACAGATACGCAGTATTTT,CASSSSGYTDTQYF
TRBJ2-7,-,-,TRBV7-9,TGTGCCAGCAGCACCCAGGGATACGAGCAGTACTTC,CASSTQGYEQYF
TRBJ2-2,-,-,TRBV19,TGTGCCAGTAGCGTGCGAACCCCCGGGACCGGGGAGCTGTTTTTT,CASSVRTPGTGELFF
TRBJ1-6,-,-,TRBV2,TGTGCCAGCAGTGATACAGGCTATTCACCCCTCCACTTT,CASSDTGYSPLHF
TRBJ2-5,-,-,TRBV5-4,TGTGCCAGCAGCTTGGACCAAGCTGTCCAAGAGACCCAGTACTTC,CASSLDQAVQETQYF
TRBJ1-4,-,-,TRBV7-2,TGTGCCAGCAGCTTTCGCAGGGAAAAACTGTTTTTT,CASSFRREKLFF
TRBJ2-4,-,TRBD2,TRBV10-1,TGCGCCAGCACCGGGGGGGCGGTATCCATTCAGTACTTC,CASTGGAVSIQYF
TRBJ2-1,-,-,TRBV2,TGTGCCAGCAGTACCACGAGGGGGGGGCCGACTGCCTACAATGAGCAGTTCTTC,CASSTTRGGPTAYNEQFF
TRBJ2-7,-,-,TRBV4-3,TGCGCCAGCAGCCAAGCAAGCGGCAGCAGCTACGAGCAGTACTTC,CASSQASGSSYEQYF
TRBJ2-1,-,TRBD2,TRBV14,TGTGCCAGCAGCCAAGATCGTAGAGCGGGAGGGGACAATGAGCAGTTCTTC,CASSQDRRAGGDNEQFF
TRBJ2-1,-,TRBD2,TRBV5-1,TGCGCCAGCAGCGTGGAGGTAGGGGCGGGGGGTAGCTCCTACAATGAGCAGTTCTTC,CASSVEVGAGGSSYNEQFF
TRBJ2-7,once,TRBD1,TRBV11-2,TGTGCCAGCAGCTTCGGCGGGACAGGGATTCCCCACGAGCAGTACTTC,CASSFGGTGIPHEQYF
TRBJ2-1,-,-,TRBV12-3/TRBV12-4,TGTGCCAGCAGTCACACAGGGCGCAATGAGCAGTTCTTC,CASSHTGRNEQFF
TRBJ2-7,-,TRBD1,TRBV28,TGTGCCAGCACGAAGACGGGACAGGGGACCTACGAGCAGTACTTC,CASTKTGQGTYEQYF
TRBJ2-1,-,-,TRBV6-6,TGTGCCAGCAGTCGAAAGGGAACGTGGCGGGCCAGCTCCTACAATGAGCAGTTCTTC,CASSRKGTWRASSYNEQFF
TRBJ2-7,-,TRBD2,TRBV5-5,TGTGCCAGCAGCCGGGGACTAGCGGGAATCTCCTACGAGCAGTACTTC,CASSRGLAGISYEQYF
TRBJ2-6,-,-,TRBV5-4,TGTGCCAGCAGCCCATCTAGTTGGAGCTCTGGGGCCAACGTCCTGACTTTC,CASSPSSWSSGANVLTF
TRBJ1-2,-,-,TRBV30,TGTGCCTGGAGTTCACTGAGGGGGGGGCATGGCTACACCTTC,CAWSSLRGGHGYTF
TRBJ2-7,-,-,TRBV12-2,TGTGCAAGTCGCCCCTTCTCCTACGAGCAGTACTTC,CASRPFSYEQYF
TRBJ2-7,-,TRBD2,TRBV7-2,TGTGCCAGCAGCTTGACTAGCGGGAGCTCCTACGAGCAGTACTTC,CASSLTSGSSYEQYF
TRBJ2-7,once,-,TRBV3-1/TRBV3-2,TGTGCCAGCAGCGAAAGACAGCGGGCCAATACCTACGAGCAGTACTTC,CASSERQRANTYEQYF
TRBJ1-4,-,-,TRBV20-1,TGCAGTGCTCCTGGACTGGGAAAACTGTTTTTT,CSAPGLGKLFF
TRBJ2-3,-,TRBD2,TRBV6-2/TRBV6-3,TGTGCCAGCAGTATCGGCGGGGGGGCCCGAACGCAGTATTTT,CASSIGGGARTQYF
TRBJ2-7,-,-,TRBV2,TGTGCCAGCAGTGATGTCGGGGTACCCTACGAGCAGTACTTC,CASSDVGVPYEQYF
TRBJ1-2,-,-,TRBV27,TGTGCCAGCAGTTTAACGGGGAACTATGGCTACACCTTC,CASSLTGNYGYTF
TRBJ2-2,-,TRBD2,TRBV9,TGTGCCAGCAGTCCCTCGTCAGGCGGGGGGAACACCGGGGAGCTGTTTTTT,CASSPSSGGGNTGELFF
TRBJ1-3,once,TRBD1,TRBV4-3,TGCGCCAGCAGCCAAGATGTTTGGACAGGGGAAAACACCATATATTTT,CASSQDVWTGENTIYF
TRBJ1-1,-,-,TRBV18,TGTGCCAGCTCACCGGCGGGGATGAACACTGAAGCTTTCTTT,CASSPAGMNTEAFF
TRBJ2-5,-,TRBD2,TRBV9,TGTGCCAGCAGCGCTCCTAGCGGCCAAGAGACCCAGTACTTC,CASSAPSGQETQYF
TRBJ1-2,many,-,TRBV5-4,TGTGCCAGCAGCCTGGGACTCGGGACTTGGGGCTACACCTTC,CASSLGLGTWGYTF
TRBJ2-3,-,TRBD1,TRBV9,TGTGCCAGCAGCCTTTTCGACAGGGGGGCGGTAGATACGCAGTATTTT,CASSLFDRGAVDTQYF
TRBJ2-6,once,TRBD1,TRBV30,TGTGCTGGGGACAGTATCTACTCTGGGGCCAACGTCCTGACTTTC,CAGDSIYSGANVLTF
TRBJ2-7,-,TRBD1,TRBV27,TGTGCCAGCAGTTTCGGGACAGGGGGCATTTACGAGCAGTACTTC,CASSFGTGGIYEQYF
TRBJ1-2,-,-,TRBV13,TGTGCCAGCAGCAGACAGGTTTACTATGGCTACACCTTC,CASSRQVYYGYTF
TRBJ1-1,-,-,TRBV6-6,TGTGCCAGCAGTTACGGACAGTCCAACACTGAAGCTTTCTTT,CASSYGQSNTEAFF
TRBJ2-2,-,TRBD2,TRBV10-3,TGTGCCATCAGTGATCCCCGGGCTAGCGGGGCCTATGCCGGGGAGCTGTTTTTT,CAISDPRASGAYAGELFF
TRBJ1-2,-,TRBD1,TRBV28,TGTGCCAGCAGTTCGTCGTTTGGCAGGGGGCGGGCCGTCTATGGCTACACCTTC,CASSSSFGRGRAVYGYTF
TRBJ2-5,-,TRBD2,TRBV9,TGTGCCAGCAGCGCTAGCGGACTACAAGAGACCCAGTACTTC,CASSASGLQETQYF
TRBJ2-6,-,-,TRBV27,TGTGCCAGCAGTCCCCGGGACTCTGGGGCCAACGTCCTGACTTTC,CASSPRDSGANVLTF
TRBJ2-7,few,-,TRBV15,TGTGCCACCAGCAGAGACGCAAAGATTTTTCCCCAGGTTGAGAATGGCTACGAGCAGTACTTC,CATSRDAKIFPQVENGYEQYF
TRBJ2-5,-,TRBD2,TRBV24-1,TGTGCCACCAGTGGATTCGGAAAGCGGGAGGTTCAAGAGACCCAGTACTTC,CATSGFGKREVQETQYF
TRBJ2-2,-,TRBD2,TRBV20-1,TGCAGTGCTAGTAGGGGACTAGCGGGAGGGCCGTTGACCGGGGAGCTGTTTTTT,CSASRGLAGGPLTGELFF
TRBJ2-2,-,-,TRBV7-2,TGTGCCAGCAGCTTTGAGGCACAGAACACCGGGGAGCTGTTTTTT,CASSFEAQNTGELFF
TRBJ1-2,many,-,TRBV30,TGTGCCTGGAGTGAAGAAGGCTGGAGCTATGGCTACACCTTC,CAWSEEGWSYGYTF
TRBJ2-7,-,-,TRBV5-4,TGTGCCAGCAGCTTGGGCGCGGGGAGCTCCTACGAGCAGTACTTC,CASSLGAGSSYEQYF
TRBJ1-5,-,TRBD1,TRBV2,TGTGCCAGCAGTAAACAGGGGAGGAATCAGCCCCAGCATTTT,CASSKQGRNQPQHF
TRBJ2-4,-,TRBD1,TRBV27,TGTGCCAGCAGTTTACTCCGGGACAGGGTCGGGGAGACCAAAAACATTCAGTACTTC,CASSLLRDRVGETKNIQYF
TRBJ1-2,-,-,TRBV28,TGTGCCAGCAGTTTGCCACAGGGAACCTCCTATGGCTACACCTTC,CASSLPQGTSYGYTF